The 6 T cell receptor beta chains below all came from one sample that was sequenced in a study of cytomegalovirus exposure and HLA in healthy donors. It was with 60 Vbeta and 13 Jbeta primers that the PCR ran. Method: immunoSEQ multiplex PCR; TCRdb's copy keeps in-frame clones and lacks some. The table records some 90,000 clones, 81% of them present only once. Sequencing was performed on PBMCs. These receptors all stem from a human donor in good health.

J is TRBJ1-2 and V is TRBV5-4; TRBD1 aligns across 7 bases. The germline V gene encodes CDR1 SGHNT and CDR2 YYREEE (reference sequence). V gave up 0 bases and J gave up 3 bases; unmatched junction bases: 5. The CDR3 runs to 15 residues. CDR3 nucleotides: TGTGCCAGCAGCTTGGTCCGACAGGGTGACTATGGCTACACCTTC. Its protein product is CASSLVRQGDYGYTF. Full variable domain (rest looked up from reference TRBV5-4 and TRBJ1-2): ETGVTQSPTHLIKTRGQQVTLRCSSQSGHNTVSWYQQALGQGPQFIFQYYREEENGRGNFPPRFSGLQFPNYSSELNVNALELDDSALYLCASSLVRQGDYGYTFGSGTRLTVV.

The chain employs TRBV11-3 and TRBJ2-1; 10 bases map to TRBD1. The V gene's germline CDR1 is SGHNT and CDR2 YENEEA. The CDR3 runs to 15 residues. J lost 4 bases, V lost 5 bases, and 5 bases had no gene match. CDR3 sequence (DNA): TGTGCCAGCAGCAAAGGGGGACAGGGGTACAATGAGCAGTTCTTC. As protein: CASSKGGQGYNEQFF.

This clone appeared once. The V gene is TRBV5-1, the J gene TRBJ1-2, with 9 bases aligning to TRBD1. In germline, CDR1 is SGHRS, CDR2 YFSETQ. V was clipped by 4 bases and J by 0 bases; unmatched bases: 10. CDR3 size: 17 residues. The CDR3 DNA reads as TGCGCCAGCAGCGGGACAGGGTCCAACTTAGCTAACTATGGCTACACCTTC. Residues: CASSGTGSNLANYGYTF.

The chain uses TRBV19 and TRBJ1-1, with a weak D call TRBD1 (5 bases). The V end lost 7 bases, the J end lost 1 base, and 13 bases lay between the germline ends. CDR1 is LNHDA and CDR2 is SQIVND in the germline V gene (reference sequence). The CDR3 has 14 amino acids. In DNA form, the CDR3 reads TGTGCCAGTACGGGGGACTTGGGGAACACTGAAGCTTTCTTT. Translation gives CASTGDLGNTEAFF.

The chain joins TRBV6-5 to TRBJ1-4; D perhaps matches TRBD1 (5 bases). CDR1 and CDR2 from the germline V gene are MNHEY and SVGAGI. The CDR3 loop spans 14 amino acids. V dropped 4 bases and J dropped 9 bases, with 15 bases sitting between them. In DNA, the CDR3 is TGTGCCAGCAGTTCGGGACCGGGGGGTCAAAAACTGTTTTTT. This translates into CASSSGPGGQKLFF.

CDR3 nucleotide sequence: TGTGCCAGCAGTCGGGACAGGTCGGCCAATCAGCCCCAGCATTTT. Its translation: CASSRDRSANQPQHF. The rearrangement uses TRBV7-2 and TRBJ1-5; TRBD1 matches 8 bases. Germline-derived CDR1 and CDR2 are SGHTA and FQGNSA. This CDR3 is built from 15 residues. V lost 6 bases and J lost 3; bases outside the gene matches: 7.